What follows are 19 T cell receptor beta chains derived from one specimen sequenced in a study of blood T cell repertoires in COVID-19. Some clones are missing from TCRdb's copy, which holds only in-frame ones; the method was immunoSEQ multiplex PCR. The repertoire consists of under 150,000 clones, with more than 75% occurring once and the leading ten covering roughly 4.5%. Sequences were obtained from peripheral blood. These receptors all come from a man in his sixties with acute or convalescent COVID-19.

The chain links TRBV18 to TRBJ2-3, with 12 bases aligning to TRBD2. Unmatched junction bases numbered 4, after V lost 5 bases and J lost 4 bases. The CDR3 contains 15 residues. Germline CDR1 is KGHSH and CDR2 is LQKENI. CDR3 in amino acids: CASSSTSGRADTQYF. CDR3 coding DNA: TGTGCCAGCTCATCGACTAGCGGGAGAGCAGATACGCAGTATTTT.

The genes are TRBV6-5 and TRBJ1-2, with D possibly TRBD1 on 6 matching bases. Per the germline V gene, CDR1 is MNHEY and CDR2 is SVGAGI. The V and J ends lost 1 base and 4 bases respectively, with 10 bases between them. This CDR3 is built from 14 residues. The CDR3 DNA is TGTGCCAGCAGTTACTTGCAGGGGTTCTATGGCTACACCTTC. Residues: CASSYLQGFYGYTF.

The chain uses TRBV2 and TRBJ1-2; no reliable D call. V lost 7 bases, J lost 6 bases, and 15 bases lay in between. The V gene's germline CDR1 is SNHLY and CDR2 FYNNEI. This CDR3 is 13 amino acids long. The DNA for the CDR3 is TGTGCCAGCACCGTGAGGGAAGGAGATGGCTACACCTTC. Protein sequence: CASTVREGDGYTF.

This clone was detected once. The chain is built from TRBV2 and TRBJ2-5; 14 bases agree with TRBD2. J lost 1 base, V lost 6 bases, and 4 bases had no gene match. Germline assignment: CDR1 SNHLY and CDR2 FYNNEI. The CDR3 spans 16 residues. The CDR3 coding sequence is TGTGCCAGCAGGGGAGGGACTAGCGGGAGCCAAGAGACCCAGTACTTC. It encodes CASRGGTSGSQETQYF.

This sequence joins TRBV9 and TRBJ2-4; D gene uncertain. The CDR3 length is 14 residues. Germline-derived CDR1 and CDR2 are SGDLS and YYNGEE. The V gene lost 0 bases and the J gene lost 0 bases, with 4 bases spanning the gap. CDR3 nucleotide sequence: TGTGCCAGCAGCGTAGGAGCAGCCAAAAACATTCAGTACTTC. It is translated as CASSVGAAKNIQYF.

The rearrangement joins TRBV10-2 to TRBJ2-1, with 8 positions matching TRBD2. Germline trimming cut 4 bases from V and 6 bases from J; bases unmatched to any gene: 5. Germline V lookup: CDR1 WSHSY, CDR2 SAAADI. The length of the CDR3 is 14 residues. The CDR3 protein is CASSVGREVNEQFF. The CDR3, as DNA: TGCGCCAGCAGTGTCGGGAGGGAGGTCAATGAGCAGTTCTTC.

V and J are TRBV7-2 and TRBJ1-5; D is unclear. Germline CDR1 is SGHTA and CDR2 is FQGNSA. The CDR3 is made up of 13 amino acids. V was cut by 2 bases and J by 2 bases, with 4 bases left in between. The CDR3 DNA sequence: TGTGCCAGCAGCTTACGCGGCAATCAGCCCCAGCATTTT. Amino acids: CASSLRGNQPQHF.

The chain couples TRBV12-3 or TRBV12-4 to TRBJ2-7; the D is unclear. This CDR3 has 13 residues. Trimming left V 6 bases short and J 6 bases short, with 15 bases between. CDR3 coding DNA: TGTGCCAGCAGCACCCTGAGTAGTTTCGAGCAGTACTTC. Translation gives CASSTLSSFEQYF.

This chain links TRBV6-6 with TRBJ2-3, with 11 bases identical to TRBD1. The junction had 3 bases not matched to a gene; V was cut back by 4 bases and J by 6 bases. In germline, CDR1 is MNHNY, CDR2 SVGAGI (reference sequence). The CDR3 has 14 residues. As DNA, the CDR3 is TGTGCCAGCAGTTGGACAGGGGGCCCCGATACGCAGTATTTT. Encoded protein: CASSWTGGPDTQYF.

The CDR3 DNA is TGTGCCAGCAGCGCCCCGTTTGGACAGGGGTTAACCGAGCAGTACTTC. Translating it yields CASSAPFGQGLTEQYF. V usage is TRBV28 and J usage is TRBJ2-7, with 9 bases aligning to TRBD1. The V and J ends lost 6 bases and 6 bases, in that order; junction bases with no gene match: 15. Germline V CDR1 and CDR2: MDHEN, SYDVKM. The CDR3 is 16 residues long.

This sequence joins TRBV30 and TRBJ2-7, with 9 bases lining up with TRBD1. After removal of 6 bases from V and 0 bases from J, the junction contained 3 bases not matched to a gene. The V gene's germline CDR1 is GTSNPN and CDR2 SVGIG (reference sequence). The CDR3 contains 13 residues. CDR3 in amino acids: CACRTGDSYEQYF. CDR3 nucleotide sequence: TGTGCCTGCAGGACAGGGGACTCCTACGAGCAGTACTTC.

The chain combines TRBV7-8 with TRBJ2-3; 7 nucleotides line up with TRBD2. The CDR3 contains 16 residues. V gave up 5 bases and J gave up 6 bases; unmatched junction bases: 14. Germline V gene lookup returns CDR1 SGHVS and CDR2 FQNEAQ. The CDR3 sequence: CASSPRTWEGRDTQYF. CDR3 DNA sequence: TGTGCCAGCAGCCCCAGGACATGGGAGGGGCGGGATACGCAGTATTTT.

The rearrangement uses TRBV9 and TRBJ2-1, with 8 nucleotides matching TRBD2. Germline V gene lookup returns CDR1 SGDLS and CDR2 YYNGEE. The CDR3 has 15 amino acids. With V trimmed by 3 bases and J by 9 bases, 11 bases remained unmatched. The CDR3 loop is CASSAGGARYGEQFF. CDR3 DNA: TGTGCCAGCAGCGCCGGGGGGGCTAGGTACGGTGAGCAGTTCTTC.

CDR3: CASSRDRAGNQPQHF. In nucleotides, the CDR3 is TGTGCCAGCAGCCGAGACAGGGCGGGCAATCAGCCCCAGCATTTT. The chain recombines TRBV7-8 with TRBJ1-5; 7 nucleotides line up with TRBD1. The V and J ends lost 5 bases and 2 bases, in that order; junction bases with no gene match: 6. The CDR3 has 15 residues. Germline-derived CDR1 and CDR2 are SGHVS and FQNEAQ.

V and J are TRBV18 and TRBJ2-5, with 7 bases lining up with TRBD1. The CDR3 extends over 14 amino acids. Germline trimming cut 1 base from V and 3 bases from J; bases unmatched to any gene: 2. CDR1 KGHSH and CDR2 LQKENI come from the germline V gene. The CDR3 protein is CASSPLRGKETQYF. CDR3 sequence (DNA): TGTGCCAGCTCACCACTCAGGGGGAAAGAGACCCAGTACTTC.

CDR3 loop: CASSLAGLAGGTDTQYF. The CDR3 coding sequence is TGTGCCAGCAGTTTGGCGGGACTAGCGGGAGGCACAGATACGCAGTATTTT. J is TRBJ2-3 and V is TRBV28, with 14 positions matching TRBD2. Germline trimming cut 3 bases from V and 1 base from J; bases unmatched to any gene: 3. Germline V gene lookup returns CDR1 MDHEN and CDR2 SYDVKM. This CDR3 has 17 amino acids.

This chain joins TRBV2 and TRBJ2-7; a weak D match, TRBD1 (5 bases). Trimming removed 11 bases from V and 2 bases from J, with 13 bases in between. Germline CDR1 SNHLY, CDR2 FYNNEI. The CDR3 has 12 amino acids. In DNA, the CDR3 is TGTGCCCGAGGCAGGGTTGCCTACGAGCAGTACTTC. Protein: CARGRVAYEQYF. Full variable domain (rest looked up from reference TRBV2 and TRBJ2-7): EPEVTQTPSHQVTQMGQEVILRCVPISNHLYFYWYRQILGQKVEFLVSFYNNEISEKSEIFDDQFSVERPDGSNFTLKIRSTKLEDSAMYFCARGRVAYEQYFGPGTRLTVT.

V gene TRBV5-4 combines with J gene TRBJ2-1; TRBD2 aligns across 8 bases. The V gene's germline CDR1 is SGHNT and CDR2 YYREEE (reference sequence). The CDR3 spans 13 residues. J was trimmed by 9 bases and V by 1 base; bases with no gene match: 3. This CDR3 is CASSLRREGEQFF. The CDR3 nucleotides read TGTGCCAGCAGCTTGAGACGGGAGGGTGAGCAGTTCTTC.

A few counts support this clone. V gene TRBV4-2 combines with J gene TRBJ1-6; D ambiguous. Germline loops: CDR1 LGHNA, CDR2 YNFKEQ. V gave up 1 base and J gave up 0 bases, with 13 bases separating them. The CDR3 length is 18 residues. The CDR3 sequence: CASSQAPQAISYNSPLHF. CDR3 sequence (DNA): TGTGCCAGCAGCCAAGCCCCCCAGGCGATCTCCTATAATTCACCCCTCCACTTT.